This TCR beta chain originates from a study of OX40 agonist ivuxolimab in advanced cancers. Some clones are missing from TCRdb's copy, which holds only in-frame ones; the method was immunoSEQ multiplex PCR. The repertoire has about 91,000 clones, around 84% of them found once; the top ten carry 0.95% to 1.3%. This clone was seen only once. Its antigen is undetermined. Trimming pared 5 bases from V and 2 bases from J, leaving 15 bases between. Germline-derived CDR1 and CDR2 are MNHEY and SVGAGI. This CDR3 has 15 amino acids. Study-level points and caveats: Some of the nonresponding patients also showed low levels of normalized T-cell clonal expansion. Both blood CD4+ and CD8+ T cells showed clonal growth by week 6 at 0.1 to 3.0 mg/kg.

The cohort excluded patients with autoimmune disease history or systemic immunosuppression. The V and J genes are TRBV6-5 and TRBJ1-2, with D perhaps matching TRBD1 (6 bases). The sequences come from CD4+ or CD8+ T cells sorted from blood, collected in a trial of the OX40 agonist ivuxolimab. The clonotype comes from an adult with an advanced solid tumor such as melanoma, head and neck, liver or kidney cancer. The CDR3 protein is CASSASGVGNYGYTF. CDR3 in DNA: TGTGCCAGCAGTGCGTCAGGGGTGGGGAACTATGGCTACACCTTC.